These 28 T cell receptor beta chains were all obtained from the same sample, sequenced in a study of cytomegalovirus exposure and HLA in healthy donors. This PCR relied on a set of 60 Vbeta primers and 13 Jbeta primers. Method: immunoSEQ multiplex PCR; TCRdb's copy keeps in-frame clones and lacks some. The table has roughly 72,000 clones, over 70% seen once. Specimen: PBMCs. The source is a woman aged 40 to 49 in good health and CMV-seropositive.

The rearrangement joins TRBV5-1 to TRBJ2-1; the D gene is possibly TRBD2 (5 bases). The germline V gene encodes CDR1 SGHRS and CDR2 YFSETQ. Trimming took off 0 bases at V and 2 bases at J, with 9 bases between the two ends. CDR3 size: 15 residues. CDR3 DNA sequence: TGCGCCAGCAGCTTGGTGGGAGCAGCCTACAATGAGCAGTTCTTC. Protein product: CASSLVGAAYNEQFF.

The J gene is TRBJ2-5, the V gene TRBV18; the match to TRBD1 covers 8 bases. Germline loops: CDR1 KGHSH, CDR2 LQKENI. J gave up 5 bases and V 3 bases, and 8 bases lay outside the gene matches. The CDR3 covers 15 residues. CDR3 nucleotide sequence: TGTGCCAGCTCACCCGGGACAGGACCCTCGGAGACCCAGTACTTC. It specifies CASSPGTGPSETQYF.

The CDR3 sequence: CASSVTPRGQETQYF. DNA for the CDR3: TGTGCCAGCAGCGTCACGCCACGGGGGCAAGAGACCCAGTACTTC. The V gene is TRBV9, the J gene TRBJ2-5; D might be TRBD2 (6 bases). This CDR3 spans 15 amino acids. CDR1 and CDR2 from the germline V gene are SGDLS and YYNGEE. V was cut by 2 bases and J by 2 bases, with 13 bases left in between.

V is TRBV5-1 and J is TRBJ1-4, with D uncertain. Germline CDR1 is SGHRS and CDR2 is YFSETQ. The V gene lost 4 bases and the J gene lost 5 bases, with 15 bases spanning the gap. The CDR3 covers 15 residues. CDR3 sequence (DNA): TGCGCCAGCAGCCCCGAGCGGGTTAGCAATGAAAAACTGTTTTTT. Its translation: CASSPERVSNEKLFF.

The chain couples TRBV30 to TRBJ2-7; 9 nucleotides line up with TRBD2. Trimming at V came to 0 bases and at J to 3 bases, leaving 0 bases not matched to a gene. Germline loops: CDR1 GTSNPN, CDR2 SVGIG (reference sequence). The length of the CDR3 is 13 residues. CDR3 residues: CAWSVAGGYEQYF. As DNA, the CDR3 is TGTGCCTGGAGTGTAGCGGGGGGCTACGAGCAGTACTTC. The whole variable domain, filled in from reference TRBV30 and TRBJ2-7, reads SQTIHQWPATLVQPVGSPLSLECTVEGTSNPNLYWYRQAAGRGLQLLFYSVGIGQISSEVPQNLSASRPQDRQFILSSKKLLLSDSGFYLCAWSVAGGYEQYFGPGTRLTVT.

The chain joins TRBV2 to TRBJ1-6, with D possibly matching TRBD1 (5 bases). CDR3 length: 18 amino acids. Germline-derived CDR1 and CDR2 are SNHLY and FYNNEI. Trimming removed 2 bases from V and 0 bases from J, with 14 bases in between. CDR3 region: CASSEFFGGGSYNSPLHF. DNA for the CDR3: TGTGCCAGCAGTGAATTCTTCGGGGGGGGCTCCTATAATTCACCCCTCCACTTT.

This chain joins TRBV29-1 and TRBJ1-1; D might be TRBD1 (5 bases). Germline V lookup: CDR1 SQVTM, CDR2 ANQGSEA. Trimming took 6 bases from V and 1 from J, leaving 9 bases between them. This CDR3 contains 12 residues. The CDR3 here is CSVRDGNTEAFF. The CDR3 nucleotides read TGCAGCGTCAGGGATGGGAACACTGAAGCTTTCTTT.

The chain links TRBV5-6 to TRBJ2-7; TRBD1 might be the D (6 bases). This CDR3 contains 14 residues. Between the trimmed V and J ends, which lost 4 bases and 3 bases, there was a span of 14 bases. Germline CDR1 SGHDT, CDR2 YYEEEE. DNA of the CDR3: TGTGCCAGCAGCGCCCTAGGGACAAACTACGAGCAGTACTTC. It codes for CASSALGTNYEQYF.

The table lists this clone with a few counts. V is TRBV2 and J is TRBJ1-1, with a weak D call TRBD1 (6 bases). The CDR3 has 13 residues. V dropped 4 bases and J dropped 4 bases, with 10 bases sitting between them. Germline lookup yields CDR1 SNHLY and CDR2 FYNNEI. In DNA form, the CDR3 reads TGTGCCAGCAGTGTCGGGGGGCTCACTGAAGCTTTCTTT. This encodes CASSVGGLTEAFF.

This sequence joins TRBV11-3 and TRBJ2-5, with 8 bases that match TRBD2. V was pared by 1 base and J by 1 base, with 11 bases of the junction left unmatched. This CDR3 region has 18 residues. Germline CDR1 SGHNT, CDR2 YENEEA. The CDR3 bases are TGTGCCAGCAGCTTAGGGTTGGGTAGCGGGACTCTCCAAGAGACCCAGTACTTC. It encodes CASSLGLGSGTLQETQYF.

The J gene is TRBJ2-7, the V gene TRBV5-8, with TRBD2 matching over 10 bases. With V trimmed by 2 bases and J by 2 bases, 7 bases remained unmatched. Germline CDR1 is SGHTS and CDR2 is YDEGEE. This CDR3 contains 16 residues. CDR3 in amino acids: CASSLTRTSGTYEQYF. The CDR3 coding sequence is TGTGCCAGCAGCTTAACGAGGACTAGCGGTACCTACGAGCAGTACTTC.

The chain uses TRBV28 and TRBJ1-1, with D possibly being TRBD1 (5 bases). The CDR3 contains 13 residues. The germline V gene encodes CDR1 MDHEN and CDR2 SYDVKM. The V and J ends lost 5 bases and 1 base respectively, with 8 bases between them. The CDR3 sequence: CASSVTANTEAFF. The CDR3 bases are TGTGCCAGCAGTGTGACAGCGAACACTGAAGCTTTCTTT.

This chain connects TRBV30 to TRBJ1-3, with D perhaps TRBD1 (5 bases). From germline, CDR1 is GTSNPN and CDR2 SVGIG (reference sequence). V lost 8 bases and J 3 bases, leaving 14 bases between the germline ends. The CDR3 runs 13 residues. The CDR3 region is CALAGTDGNTIYF. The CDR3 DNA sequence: TGTGCCCTTGCCGGGACTGATGGAAACACCATATATTTT.

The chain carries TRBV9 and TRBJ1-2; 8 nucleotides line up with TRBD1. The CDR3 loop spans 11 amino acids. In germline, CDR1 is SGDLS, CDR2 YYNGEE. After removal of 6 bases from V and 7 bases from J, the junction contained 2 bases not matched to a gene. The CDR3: CASKTGAGYTF. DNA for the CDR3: TGTGCCAGCAAGACAGGGGCTGGCTACACCTTC. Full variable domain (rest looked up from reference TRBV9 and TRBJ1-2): DSGVTQTPKHLITATGQRVTLRCSPRSGDLSVYWYQQSLDQGLQFLIQYYNGEERAKGNILERFSAQQFPDLHSELNLSSLELGDSALYFCASKTGAGYTFGSGTRLTVV.

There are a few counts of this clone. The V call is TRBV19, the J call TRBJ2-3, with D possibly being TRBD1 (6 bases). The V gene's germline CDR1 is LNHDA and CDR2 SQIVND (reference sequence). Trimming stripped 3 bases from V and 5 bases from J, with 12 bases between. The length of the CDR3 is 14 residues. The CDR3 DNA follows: TGTGCCAGTAGTATCGGAACAGGGTTAGATACGCAGTATTTT. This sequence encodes CASSIGTGLDTQYF.

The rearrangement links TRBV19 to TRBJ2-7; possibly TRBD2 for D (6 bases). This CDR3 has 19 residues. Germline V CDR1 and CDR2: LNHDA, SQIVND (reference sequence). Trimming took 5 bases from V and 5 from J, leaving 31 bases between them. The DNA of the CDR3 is TGTGCCAGTAGTTCCCAACGACGACAGCGGGCCGCGGCGAGTCACGAGCAGTACTTC. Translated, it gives CASSSQRRQRAAASHEQYF.

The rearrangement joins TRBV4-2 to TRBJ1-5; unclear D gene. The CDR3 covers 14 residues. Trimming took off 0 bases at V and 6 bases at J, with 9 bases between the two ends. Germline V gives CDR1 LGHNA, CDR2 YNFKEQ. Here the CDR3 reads CASSQDSGSQPQHF. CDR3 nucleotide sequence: TGTGCCAGCAGCCAAGATAGCGGGAGTCAGCCCCAGCATTTT.

CDR3 nucleotides: TGCGCCAGCAAAATGGACGGGGGTTCTGAAGCTTTCTTT. It is translated as CASKMDGGSEAFF. The chain employs TRBV5-1 and TRBJ1-1; tentative D call: TRBD1 (5 bases). CDR1 and CDR2 from the germline V gene are SGHRS and YFSETQ. The CDR3 is 13 amino acids. With 6 bases removed from V and 6 bases from J, the gap between germline ends came to 15 bases.

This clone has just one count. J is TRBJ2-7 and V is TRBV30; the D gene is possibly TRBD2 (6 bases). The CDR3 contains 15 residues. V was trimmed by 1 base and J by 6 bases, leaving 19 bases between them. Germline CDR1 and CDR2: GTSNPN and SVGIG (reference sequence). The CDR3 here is CAWSAGRNRVSEQYF. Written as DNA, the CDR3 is TGTGCCTGGAGTGCGGGGAGGAATCGGGTCTCCGAGCAGTACTTC.

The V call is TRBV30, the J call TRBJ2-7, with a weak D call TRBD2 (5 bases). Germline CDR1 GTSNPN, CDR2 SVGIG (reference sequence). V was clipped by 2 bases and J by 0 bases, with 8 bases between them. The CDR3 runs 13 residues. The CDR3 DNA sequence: TGTGCCTGGAGTTCGGGGTTCTCCTACGAGCAGTACTTC. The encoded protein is CAWSSGFSYEQYF.

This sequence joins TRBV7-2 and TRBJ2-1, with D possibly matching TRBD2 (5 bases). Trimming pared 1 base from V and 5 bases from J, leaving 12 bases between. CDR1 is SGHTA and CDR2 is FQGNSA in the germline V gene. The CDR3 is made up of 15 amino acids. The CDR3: CASSLVGSGNNEQFF. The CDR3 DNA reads TGTGCCAGCAGCTTAGTAGGCTCGGGAAACAATGAGCAGTTCTTC. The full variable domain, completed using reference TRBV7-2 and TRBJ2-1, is GAGVSQSPSNKVTEKGKDVELRCDPISGHTALYWYRQSLGQGLEFLIYFQGNSAPDKSGLPSDRFSAERTGGSVSTLTIQRTQQEDSAVYLCASSLVGSGNNEQFFGPGTRLTVL.

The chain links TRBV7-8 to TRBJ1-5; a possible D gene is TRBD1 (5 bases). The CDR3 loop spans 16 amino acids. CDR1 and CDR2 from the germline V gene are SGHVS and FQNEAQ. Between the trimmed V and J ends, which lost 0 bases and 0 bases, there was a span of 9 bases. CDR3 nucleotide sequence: TGTGCCAGCAGCTTAGCGCCGACAGATAGCAATCAGCCCCAGCATTTT. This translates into CASSLAPTDSNQPQHF.

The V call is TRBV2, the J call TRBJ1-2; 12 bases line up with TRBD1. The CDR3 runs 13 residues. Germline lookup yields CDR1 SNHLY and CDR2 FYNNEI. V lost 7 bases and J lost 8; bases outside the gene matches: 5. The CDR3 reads CASIAGTGGGYTF. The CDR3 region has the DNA TGTGCCAGCATAGCCGGGACAGGGGGCGGCTACACCTTC. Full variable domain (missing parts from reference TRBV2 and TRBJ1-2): EPEVTQTPSHQVTQMGQEVILRCVPISNHLYFYWYRQILGQKVEFLVSFYNNEISEKSEIFDDQFSVERPDGSNFTLKIRSTKLEDSAMYFCASIAGTGGGYTFGSGTRLTVV.

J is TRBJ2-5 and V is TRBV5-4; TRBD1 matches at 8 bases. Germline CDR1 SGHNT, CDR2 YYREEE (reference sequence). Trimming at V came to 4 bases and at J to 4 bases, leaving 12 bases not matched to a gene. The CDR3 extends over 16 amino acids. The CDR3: CASSPGTGLSGETQYF. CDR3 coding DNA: TGTGCCAGCAGCCCAGGGACAGGCCTGAGCGGAGAGACCCAGTACTTC.

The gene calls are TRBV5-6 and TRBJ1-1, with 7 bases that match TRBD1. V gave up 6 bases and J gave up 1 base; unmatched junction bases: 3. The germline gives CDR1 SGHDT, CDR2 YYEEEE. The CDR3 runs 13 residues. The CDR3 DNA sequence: TGTGCCAGCACGAGACAGGGGAACACTGAAGCTTTCTTT. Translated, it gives CASTRQGNTEAFF.

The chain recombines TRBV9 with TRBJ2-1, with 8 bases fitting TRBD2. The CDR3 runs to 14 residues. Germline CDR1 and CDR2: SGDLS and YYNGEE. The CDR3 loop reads CASGLAGPYNEQFF. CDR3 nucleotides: TGTGCTTCAGGGCTAGCGGGCCCCTACAATGAGCAGTTCTTC.

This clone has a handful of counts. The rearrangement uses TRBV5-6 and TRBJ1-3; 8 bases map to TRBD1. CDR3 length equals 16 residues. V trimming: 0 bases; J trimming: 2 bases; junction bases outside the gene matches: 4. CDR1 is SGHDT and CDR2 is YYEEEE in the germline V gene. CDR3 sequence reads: CASSLDQGAAGNTIYF. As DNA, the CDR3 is TGTGCCAGCAGCTTGGATCAGGGGGCGGCTGGAAACACCATATATTTT.

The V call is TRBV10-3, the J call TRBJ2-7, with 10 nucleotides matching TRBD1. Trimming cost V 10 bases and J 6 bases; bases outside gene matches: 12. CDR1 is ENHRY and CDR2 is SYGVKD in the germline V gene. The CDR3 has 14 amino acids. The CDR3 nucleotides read TGTGCCACCGGGGGACAGGGGCGACGGTCCGAGCAGTACTTC. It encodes CATGGQGRRSEQYF.